This record looks at one T cell receptor beta chain sequence and its context. This sample stems from a study of T cell changes during pregnancy in multiple sclerosis. Clones were sequenced by immunoSEQ multiplex PCR, and TCRdb holds only the in-frame ones, with some missing. Of some 70,000 clones in the sample, roughly nine tenths were seen once. The junction had 1 base not matched to a gene; V was cut back by 0 bases and J by 2 bases. CDR3 length: 15 residues. Germline V gives CDR1 SGHVS, CDR2 FQNEAQ. Here the sequenced sample was peripheral blood, taken in the third trimester of pregnancy. This clonotype originated in a female donor with multiple sclerosis, enrolled in a pregnancy study. The chain couples TRBV7-8 to TRBJ2-1; the match to TRBD2 covers 7 bases. The CDR3 bases are TGTGCCAGCAGCTTAGCGGGGGGGGCCTACAATGAGCAGTTCTTC. Translating it yields CASSLAGGAYNEQFF.